The 6 T cell receptor beta chains below all came from one sample that was sequenced in a study of T cell responses to AZD1222 COVID-19 vaccine. TCRdb's table, derived via immunoSEQ multiplex PCR, lists solely in-frame clones and lacks some. Counted here are about 120,000 clones, around 83% occurring once; the ten biggest clones make up 3%. This specimen consisted of peripheral blood, obtained 28 days after the second AZD1222 dose. The receptors were gathered from an adult who received the AZD1222 COVID-19 vaccine.

This clone is medium-sized in the sample. This chain links TRBV27 with TRBJ1-5; 8 positions agree with TRBD1. Germline V CDR1 and CDR2: MNHEY, SMNVEV (reference sequence). V dropped 5 bases and J dropped 3; count of bases not matched to a gene: 9. This CDR3 comprises 16 residues. The CDR3 spells CASSPWTGTNNQPQHF. The CDR3 DNA is TGTGCCAGCAGTCCCTGGACAGGGACAAACAATCAGCCCCAGCATTTT.

The V call is TRBV18, the J call TRBJ1-1; the D gene is possibly TRBD1 (6 bases). In germline, CDR1 is KGHSH, CDR2 LQKENI. V was shortened by 0 bases and J by 5 bases, with 16 bases between the two germline ends. The CDR3 spans 16 residues. The DNA for the CDR3 is TGTGCCAGCTCACCACCTAGGGGGGGGGCGCGAACTGAAGCTTTCTTT. This encodes CASSPPRGGARTEAFF.

The V and J genes are TRBV23-1 and TRBJ1-2; D is uncertain. TRBV23-1 is an ORF, with its function uncertain. The V end was cut by 5 bases, the J end by 4 bases, with 11 bases between. This CDR3 is built from 13 residues. The DNA for the CDR3 is TGCGCCAGCAGTACGGGATCCGGCTATGGCTACACCTTC. This codes for CASSTGSGYGYTF.

This chain links TRBV19 with TRBJ2-2; TRBD2 might be the D (5 bases). Germline lookup yields CDR1 LNHDA and CDR2 SQIVND (reference sequence). The CDR3 has 17 amino acids. V lost 0 bases to trimming and J lost 0 bases, with 11 bases between them. This CDR3 is CASSIDLAGPNTGELFF. CDR3 nucleotides: TGTGCCAGTAGTATAGACCTGGCGGGCCCGAACACCGGGGAGCTGTTTTTT.

The chain combines TRBV21-1 with TRBJ1-3. TRBV21-1 corresponds to a pseudogene. The length of the CDR3 is 15 residues. Here the CDR3 reads CASSERGLSGNTIYF. The CDR3 nucleotides read TGTGCCAGCAGCGAGCGGGGGCTGTCTGGAAACACCATATATTTT.

DNA of the CDR3: TGTGCCAGTAGTACAAACAGGGGGCACGGGAATGAGCAGTTCTTC. This encodes CASSTNRGHGNEQFF. This sequence joins TRBV19 and TRBJ2-1, with TRBD1 matching over 9 bases. The CDR3 is made up of 15 amino acids. The ends lost 4 bases at V and 7 bases at J; junction bases unmatched: 8. The germline gives CDR1 LNHDA, CDR2 SQIVND (reference sequence).